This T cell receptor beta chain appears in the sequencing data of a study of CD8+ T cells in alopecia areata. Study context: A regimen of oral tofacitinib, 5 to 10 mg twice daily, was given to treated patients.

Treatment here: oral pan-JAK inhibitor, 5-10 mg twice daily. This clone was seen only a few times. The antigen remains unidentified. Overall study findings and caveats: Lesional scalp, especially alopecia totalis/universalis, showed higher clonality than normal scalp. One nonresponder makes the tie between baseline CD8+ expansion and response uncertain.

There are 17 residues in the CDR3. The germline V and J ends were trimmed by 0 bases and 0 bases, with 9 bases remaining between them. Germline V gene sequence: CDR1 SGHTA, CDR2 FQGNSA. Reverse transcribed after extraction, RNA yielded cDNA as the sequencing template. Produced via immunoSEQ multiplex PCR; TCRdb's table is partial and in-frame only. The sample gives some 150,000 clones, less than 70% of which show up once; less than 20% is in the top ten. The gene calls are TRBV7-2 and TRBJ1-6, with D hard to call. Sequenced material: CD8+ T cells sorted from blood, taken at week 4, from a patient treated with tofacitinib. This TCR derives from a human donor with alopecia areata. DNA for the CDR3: TGTGCCAGCAGCTTAGCGCTTGTGAGCTCCTATAATTCACCCCTCCACTTT. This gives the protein CASSLALVSSYNSPLHF.